These T cell receptor beta chains were read from a single sample in a study of early T cells in non-severe SARS-CoV-2 infection. TCRdb itself ran the 5' RACE reads through MiXCR, one entry per CDR3 protein. Of tens of thousands of distinct CDR3 sequences detected, around 5.6% appear once; the ten largest clones hold 6.8%. The source material was whole blood. These receptors all stem from an adult who was a healthcare worker with PCR-confirmed SARS-CoV-2 infection or an uninfected control (not recorded which). The CDR3 runs from the conserved cysteine through the conserved F or W. D genes are given only for firm matches. A clone size is listed for some rows: how often the clone was seen (once, few, many), or a class if it is expanded.

j_call d_call v_call clone_size cdr3_aa cdr3_nt
TRBJ2-2 NA TRBV10-3 many CAISDKGTGELFF TGTGCCATCAGTGATAAGGGCACCGGGGAGCTGTTTTTT
TRBJ2-7 NA TRBV5-6 NA CASSLWGRWLDYEQYF TGTGCCAGCAGCTTGTGGGGGCGTTGGCTGGACTACGAGCAGTACTTC
TRBJ1-4 TRBD1 TRBV12-3/TRBV12-4 many CASSLGTGSEKLFF TGTGCCAGCAGTTTGGGGACAGGGAGCGAAAAACTGTTTTTT
TRBJ1-2 NA TRBV19 many CASSKQQGSLYGYTF TGTGCCAGTAGTAAACAACAGGGCTCACTCTATGGCTACACCTTC
TRBJ2-3 NA TRBV2 NA CAIPDTTSTDTQYF TGTGCCATCCCGGACACCACTAGCACAGATACGCAGTATTTT
TRBJ2-2 NA TRBV12-3/TRBV12-4 many CALKMYGVGGELFF TGTGCCCTCAAAATGTACGGTGTCGGCGGGGAGCTGTTTTTT
TRBJ1-1 NA TRBV6-2/TRBV6-3 NA CASSPPRTMNTEAFF TGTGCCAGCAGTCCTCCCCGGACGATGAACACTGAAGCTTTCTTT
TRBJ2-7 NA TRBV4-2 few CASSRLTGGRGAYEQYF TGTGCCAGCAGCCGATTGACGGGGGGCAGAGGCGCCTACGAGCAGTACTTC
TRBJ2-3 TRBD1 TRBV3-1 NA CASSNRGFTDTQYF TGTGCCAGCAGCAACAGGGGGTTCACAGATACGCAGTATTTT
TRBJ2-7 TRBD2 TRBV11-2 many CASGTHLAGEQYF TGTGCCAGCGGAACACATTTAGCGGGAGAGCAGTACTTC
TRBJ2-7 TRBD1 TRBV11-2 NA CASSGGTGAGEQYF TGTGCCAGCAGCGGAGGGACAGGGGCCGGGGAGCAGTACTTC
TRBJ2-3 NA TRBV20-1 many CSARAGFSTDTQYF TGCAGTGCTAGGGCGGGATTTAGCACAGATACGCAGTATTTT
TRBJ1-4 NA TRBV9 many CASSLGATNEKLFF TGTGCCAGCAGCCTTGGCGCAACTAATGAAAAACTGTTTTTT
TRBJ2-3 NA TRBV4-1 few CASSPVGRTDTQYF TGCGCCAGCAGCCCCGTAGGCCGCACAGATACGCAGTATTTT
TRBJ1-3 TRBD1 TRBV6-6 many CASSMGQGSSGNTIYF TGTGCCAGCAGTATGGGACAGGGAAGCTCTGGAAACACCATATATTTT
TRBJ2-7 NA TRBV4-1 many CASSQDRGDGAVLEQYF TGCGCCAGCAGCCAAGATCGCGGGGACGGAGCTGTCCTAGAGCAGTACTTC
TRBJ2-7 TRBD2 TRBV13 NA CASSIGLAGGPDEQYF TGTGCCAGCAGCATCGGACTAGCGGGGGGGCCGGACGAGCAGTACTTC
TRBJ1-1 TRBD1 TRBV6-4 few CASSAEGASNTEAFF TGTGCCAGCAGTGCGGAGGGGGCTTCGAACACTGAAGCTTTCTTT
TRBJ2-4 TRBD2 TRBV7-9 many CASSPVGLAGKNIQYF TGTGCCAGCAGCCCCGTCGGACTAGCCGGCAAAAACATTCAGTACTTC
TRBJ1-2 TRBD1 TRBV5-5 many CASTPGTALNYGYTF TGTGCCAGCACCCCCGGGACAGCGCTTAACTATGGCTACACCTTC